This TCR beta chain originates from a study of cytomegalovirus exposure and HLA in healthy donors. Study background: Among the roughly 370 genotyped donors, around 85% were placed in the Caucasian-associated ancestry cluster. General study points: Confirmation was obtained in vitro that three CMV-associated chains are specific for CMV antigens. Researchers catalogued roughly 150 TCR beta chains as cytomegalovirus-associated.

Primers included in the PCR were 60 Vbeta and 13 Jbeta primers. Using immunoSEQ multiplex PCR, the repertoire was profiled, and TCRdb retains in-frame clones only, with some absent. The sample carries over 150,000 clones, 80% recorded once. As to this clone: The antigen is undetermined.

This CDR3 contains 14 residues. CDR1 and CDR2 (germline): SGDLS, YYNGEE. V was trimmed by 2 bases and J by 7 bases, leaving 15 bases between them. Specimen: PBMCs. The rearrangement uses TRBV9 and TRBJ1-2; D call uncertain. This clonotype was obtained from a woman aged 40 to 50 in good health and CMV-seropositive. CDR3 region: CASSVEGSPTGYTF. In DNA, the CDR3 is TGTGCCAGCAGCGTTGAGGGATCTCCCACTGGCTACACCTTC.